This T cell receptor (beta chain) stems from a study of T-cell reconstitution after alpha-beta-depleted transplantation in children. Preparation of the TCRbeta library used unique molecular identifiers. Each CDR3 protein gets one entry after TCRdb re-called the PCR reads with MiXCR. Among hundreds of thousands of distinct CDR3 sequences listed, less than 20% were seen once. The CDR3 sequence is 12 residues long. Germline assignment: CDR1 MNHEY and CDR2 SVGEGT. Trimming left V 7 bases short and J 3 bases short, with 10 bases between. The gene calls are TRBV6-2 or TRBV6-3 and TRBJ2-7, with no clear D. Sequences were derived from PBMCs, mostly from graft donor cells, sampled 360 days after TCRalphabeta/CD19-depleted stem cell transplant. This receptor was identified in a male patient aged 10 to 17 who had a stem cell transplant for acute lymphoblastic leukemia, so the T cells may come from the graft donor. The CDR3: CASTYPDYEQYF. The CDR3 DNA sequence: TGTGCCAGCACGTACCCCGACTACGAGCAGTACTTC.